One TCR beta chain is described in this entry. How the authors handled the data: Estimation of nucleated cell counts was performed using reference gene primer amplification. Measured with immunoSEQ multiplex PCR; TCRdb has only the in-frame clones, and not every one. V, J and clone size are those of that table, while D and trimming were read from the DNA. This table has under 80,000 clones, roughly four fifths appearing once. This record belongs to a study of blood T cell repertoires in COVID-19. Study summary: COVID-19 samples from acute and convalescent phases originated in the United States, Italy and Spain. Sample material is recorded as cDNA or gDNA derived from T cells, B-cell-depleted T cells, or PBMCs.

The CDR3 extends over 16 amino acids. V shed 1 base, J shed 1 base, and the junction held 3 bases outside the gene matches. Germline lookup yields CDR1 SGHTA and CDR2 FQGNSA. The receptor's source is a woman in her sixties with acute or convalescent COVID-19. What was sequenced was peripheral blood. The chain couples TRBV7-2 to TRBJ2-3, with 9 bases identical to TRBD2. In nucleotides, the CDR3 is TGTGCCAGCAGCTTAGAATTAGCGGGGGGCACAGATACGCAGTATTTT. Its translation: CASSLELAGGTDTQYF.